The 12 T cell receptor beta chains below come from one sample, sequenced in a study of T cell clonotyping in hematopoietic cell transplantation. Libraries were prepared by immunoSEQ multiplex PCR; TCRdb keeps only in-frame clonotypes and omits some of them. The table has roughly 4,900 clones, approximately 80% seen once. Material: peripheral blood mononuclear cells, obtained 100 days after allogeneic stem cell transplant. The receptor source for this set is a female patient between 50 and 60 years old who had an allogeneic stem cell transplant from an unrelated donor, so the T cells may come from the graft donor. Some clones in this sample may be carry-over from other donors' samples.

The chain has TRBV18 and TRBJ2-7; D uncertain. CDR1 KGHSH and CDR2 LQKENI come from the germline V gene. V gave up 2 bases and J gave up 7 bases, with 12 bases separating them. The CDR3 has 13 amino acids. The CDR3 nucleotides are TGTGCCAGCTCACCAGGCCAAAAACAAGAGCAGTACTTC. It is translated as CASSPGQKQEQYF.

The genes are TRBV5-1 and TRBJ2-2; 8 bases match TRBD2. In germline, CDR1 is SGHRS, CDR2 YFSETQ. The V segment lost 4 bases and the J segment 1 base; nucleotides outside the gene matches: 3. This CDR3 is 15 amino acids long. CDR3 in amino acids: CASSMSGGNTGELFF. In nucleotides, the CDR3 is TGCGCCAGCAGCATGAGCGGGGGGAACACCGGGGAGCTGTTTTTT.

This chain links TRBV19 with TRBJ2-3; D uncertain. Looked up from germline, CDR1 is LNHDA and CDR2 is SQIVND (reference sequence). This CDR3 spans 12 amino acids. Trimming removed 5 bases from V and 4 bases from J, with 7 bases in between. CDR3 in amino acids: CASSARPDTQYF. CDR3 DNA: TGTGCCAGTAGTGCCCGACCAGATACGCAGTATTTT. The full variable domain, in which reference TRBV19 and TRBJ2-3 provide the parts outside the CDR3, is DGGITQSPKYLFRKEGQNVTLSCEQNLNHDAMYWYRQDPGQGLRLIYYSQIVNDFQKGDIAEGYSVSREKKESFPLTVTSAQKNPTAFYLCASSARPDTQYFGPGTRLTVL.

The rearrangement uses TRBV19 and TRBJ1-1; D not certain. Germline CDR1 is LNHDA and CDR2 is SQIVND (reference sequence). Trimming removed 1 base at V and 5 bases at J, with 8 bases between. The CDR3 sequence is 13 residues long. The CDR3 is CASSIGAATEAFF. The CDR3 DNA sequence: TGTGCCAGTAGTATAGGGGCAGCTACTGAAGCTTTCTTT.

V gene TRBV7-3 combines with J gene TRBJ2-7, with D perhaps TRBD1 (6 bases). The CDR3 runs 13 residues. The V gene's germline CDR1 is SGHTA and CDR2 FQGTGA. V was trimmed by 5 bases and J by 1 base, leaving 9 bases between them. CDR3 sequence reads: CASSPDSSYEQYF. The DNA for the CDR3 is TGTGCCAGCAGCCCGGACAGTTCCTACGAGCAGTACTTC. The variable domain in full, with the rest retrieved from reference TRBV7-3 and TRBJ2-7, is GAGVSQTPSNKVTEKGKYVELRCDPISGHTALYWYRQSLGQGPEFLIYFQGTGAADDSGLPNDRFFAVRPEGSVSTLKIQRTERGDSAVYLCASSPDSSYEQYFGPGTRLTVT.

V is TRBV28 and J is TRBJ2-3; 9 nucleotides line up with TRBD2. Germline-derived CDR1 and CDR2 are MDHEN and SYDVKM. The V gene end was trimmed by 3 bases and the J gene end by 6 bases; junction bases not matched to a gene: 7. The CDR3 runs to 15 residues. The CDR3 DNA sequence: TGTGCCAGCAGTTTTCCCGCGGGGGGGTCGGATACGCAGTATTTT. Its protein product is CASSFPAGGSDTQYF.

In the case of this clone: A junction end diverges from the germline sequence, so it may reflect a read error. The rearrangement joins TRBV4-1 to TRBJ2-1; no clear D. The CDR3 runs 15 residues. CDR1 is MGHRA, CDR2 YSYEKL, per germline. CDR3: CVSRKGERSYNEQFF. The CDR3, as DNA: TGCGTCAGCAGAAAGGGTGAACGATCTTACAATGAGCAGTTCTTC.

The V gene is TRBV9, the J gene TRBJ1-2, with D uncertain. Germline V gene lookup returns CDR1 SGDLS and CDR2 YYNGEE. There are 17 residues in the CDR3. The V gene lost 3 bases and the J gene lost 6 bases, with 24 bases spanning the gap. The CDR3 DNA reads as TGTGCCAGCAGCGATTTGGAACGCCTACTACTCAGTAATGGCTACACCTTC. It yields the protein CASSDLERLLLSNGYTF.

The CDR3 region has the DNA TGTGCCAGCAGCCAAGTCCTCATAGGGATCGAAGATACGCAGTATTTT. This translates into CASSQVLIGIEDTQYF. The gene calls are TRBV4-2 and TRBJ2-3, with no clear D. From germline, CDR1 is LGHNA and CDR2 YNFKEQ. The CDR3 runs 16 residues. The V end was cut by 1 base, the J end by 5 bases, with 16 bases between.

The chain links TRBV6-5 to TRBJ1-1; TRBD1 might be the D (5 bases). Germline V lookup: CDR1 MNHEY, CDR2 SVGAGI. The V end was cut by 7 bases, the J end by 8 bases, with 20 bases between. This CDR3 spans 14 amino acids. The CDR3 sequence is CASNTPWGSGEAFF. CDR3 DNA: TGTGCCAGCAACACCCCCTGGGGGTCGGGGGAAGCTTTCTTT.

CDR3: CASSPKGDYGYTF. CDR3 DNA: TGTGCCAGCAGCCCTAAGGGAGACTATGGCTACACCTTC. The chain links TRBV11-2 to TRBJ1-2; D gene ambiguous. The V and J ends lost 5 bases and 3 bases respectively, with 10 bases between them. Germline V gene data show CDR1 as SGHAT and CDR2 as FQNNGV. The CDR3 sequence is 13 residues long.

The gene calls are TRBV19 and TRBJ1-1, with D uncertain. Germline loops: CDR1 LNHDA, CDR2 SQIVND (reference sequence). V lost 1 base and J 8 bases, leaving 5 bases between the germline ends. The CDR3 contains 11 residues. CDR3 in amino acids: CASSIGREAFF. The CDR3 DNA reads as TGTGCCAGTAGTATAGGGCGGGAAGCTTTCTTT. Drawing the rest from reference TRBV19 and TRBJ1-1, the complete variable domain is DGGITQSPKYLFRKEGQNVTLSCEQNLNHDAMYWYRQDPGQGLRLIYYSQIVNDFQKGDIAEGYSVSREKKESFPLTVTSAQKNPTAFYLCASSIGREAFFGQGTRLTVV.